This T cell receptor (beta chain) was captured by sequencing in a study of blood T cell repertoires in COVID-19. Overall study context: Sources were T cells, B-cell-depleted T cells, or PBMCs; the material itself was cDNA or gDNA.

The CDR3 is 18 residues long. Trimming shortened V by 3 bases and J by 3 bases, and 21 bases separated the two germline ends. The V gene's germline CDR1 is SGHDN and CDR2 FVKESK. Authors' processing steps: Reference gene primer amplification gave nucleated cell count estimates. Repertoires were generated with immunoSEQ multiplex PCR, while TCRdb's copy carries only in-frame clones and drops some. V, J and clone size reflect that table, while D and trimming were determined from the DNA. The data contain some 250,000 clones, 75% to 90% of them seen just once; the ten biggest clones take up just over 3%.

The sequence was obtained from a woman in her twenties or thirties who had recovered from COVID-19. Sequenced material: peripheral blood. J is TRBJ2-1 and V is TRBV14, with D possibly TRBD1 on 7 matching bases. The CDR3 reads CASSQESPGGKFYNEQFF. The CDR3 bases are TGTGCCAGCAGCCAGGAATCTCCAGGGGGGAAATTCTACAATGAGCAGTTCTTC.